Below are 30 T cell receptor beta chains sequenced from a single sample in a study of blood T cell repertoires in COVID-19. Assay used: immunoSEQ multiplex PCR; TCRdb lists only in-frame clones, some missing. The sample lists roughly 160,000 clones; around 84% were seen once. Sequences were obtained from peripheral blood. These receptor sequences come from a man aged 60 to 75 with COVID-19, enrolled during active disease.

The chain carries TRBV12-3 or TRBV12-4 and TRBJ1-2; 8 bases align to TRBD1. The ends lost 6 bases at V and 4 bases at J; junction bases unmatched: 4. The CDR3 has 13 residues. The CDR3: CASSPGGTYGYTF. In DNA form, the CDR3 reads TGTGCCAGCAGCCCAGGGGGCACCTATGGCTACACCTTC.

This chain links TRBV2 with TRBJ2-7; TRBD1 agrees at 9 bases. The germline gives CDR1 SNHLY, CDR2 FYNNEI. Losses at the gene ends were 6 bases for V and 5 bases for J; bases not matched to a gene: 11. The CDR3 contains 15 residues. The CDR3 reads CASRDPGQGSHEQYF. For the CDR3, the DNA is TGTGCCAGCAGGGACCCGGGACAGGGTTCCCACGAGCAGTACTTC.

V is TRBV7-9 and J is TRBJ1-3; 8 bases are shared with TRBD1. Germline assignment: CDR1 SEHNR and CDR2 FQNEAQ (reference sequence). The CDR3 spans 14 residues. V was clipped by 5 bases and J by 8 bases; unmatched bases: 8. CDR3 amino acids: CASSPTGAHDTIYF. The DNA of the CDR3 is TGTGCCAGCAGCCCGACAGGGGCGCATGACACCATATATTTT.

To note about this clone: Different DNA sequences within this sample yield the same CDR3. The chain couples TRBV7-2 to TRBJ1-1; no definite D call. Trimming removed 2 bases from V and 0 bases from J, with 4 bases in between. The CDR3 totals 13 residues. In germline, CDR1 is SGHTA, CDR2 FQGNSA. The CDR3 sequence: CASSLQVNTEAFF. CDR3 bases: TGTGCCAGCAGCTTACAGGTGAACACTGAAGCTTTCTTT.

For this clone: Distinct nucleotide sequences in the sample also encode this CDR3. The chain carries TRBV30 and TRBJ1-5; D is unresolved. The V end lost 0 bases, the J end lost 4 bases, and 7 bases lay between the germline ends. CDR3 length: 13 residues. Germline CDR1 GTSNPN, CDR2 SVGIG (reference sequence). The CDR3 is CAWSVLSNQPQHF. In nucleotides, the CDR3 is TGTGCCTGGAGTGTACTCTCGAATCAGCCCCAGCATTTT.

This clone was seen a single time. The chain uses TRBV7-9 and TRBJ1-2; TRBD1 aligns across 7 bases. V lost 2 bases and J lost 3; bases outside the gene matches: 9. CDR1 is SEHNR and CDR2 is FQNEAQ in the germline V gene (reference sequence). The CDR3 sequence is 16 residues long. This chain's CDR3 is CASSLLLGTADYGYTF. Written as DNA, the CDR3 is TGTGCCAGCAGCTTACTTTTGGGGACAGCGGACTATGGCTACACCTTC.

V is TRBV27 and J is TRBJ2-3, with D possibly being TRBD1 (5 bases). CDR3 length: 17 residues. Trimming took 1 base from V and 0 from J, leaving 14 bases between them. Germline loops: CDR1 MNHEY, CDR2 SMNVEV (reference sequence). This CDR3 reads CASSLFGYTGSTDTQYF. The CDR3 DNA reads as TGTGCCAGCAGTTTATTCGGGTATACAGGCAGCACAGATACGCAGTATTTT.

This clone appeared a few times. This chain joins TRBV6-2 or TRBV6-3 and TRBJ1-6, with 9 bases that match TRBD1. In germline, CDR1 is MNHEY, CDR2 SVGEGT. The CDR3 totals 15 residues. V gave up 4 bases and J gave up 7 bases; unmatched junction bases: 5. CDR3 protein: CASSSAGTGNSPLHF. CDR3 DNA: TGTGCCAGCAGTTCCGCCGGGACAGGGAATTCACCCCTCCACTTT.

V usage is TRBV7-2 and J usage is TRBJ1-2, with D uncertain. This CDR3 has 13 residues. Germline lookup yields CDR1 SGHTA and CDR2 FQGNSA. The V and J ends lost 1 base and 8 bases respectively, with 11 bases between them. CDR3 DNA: TGTGCCAGCAGCTTAGGGGCAGCTGAGGGCTACACCTTC. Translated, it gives CASSLGAAEGYTF.

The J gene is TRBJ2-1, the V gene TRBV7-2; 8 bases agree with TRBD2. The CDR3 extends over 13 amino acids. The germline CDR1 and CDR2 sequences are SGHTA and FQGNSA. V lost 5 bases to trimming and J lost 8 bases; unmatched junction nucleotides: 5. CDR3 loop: CASSLSGVYEQFF. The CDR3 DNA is TGTGCCAGCAGCCTTAGCGGGGTTTATGAGCAGTTCTTC. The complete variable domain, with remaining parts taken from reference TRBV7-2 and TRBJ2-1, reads GAGVSQSPSNKVTEKGKDVELRCDPISGHTALYWYRQSLGQGLEFLIYFQGNSAPDKSGLPSDRFSAERTGGSVSTLTIQRTQQEDSAVYLCASSLSGVYEQFFGPGTRLTVL.

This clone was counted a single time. This chain's CDR3 is CASSERSSGGNEQYF. CDR3 nucleotides: TGTGCCAGCAGTGAACGGTCTAGCGGGGGTAACGAGCAGTACTTC. The chain links TRBV2 to TRBJ2-7; TRBD2 matches at 10 bases. The length of the CDR3 is 15 residues. V trimming: 2 bases; J trimming: 5 bases; junction bases outside the gene matches: 6. Germline V gene data show CDR1 as SNHLY and CDR2 as FYNNEI.

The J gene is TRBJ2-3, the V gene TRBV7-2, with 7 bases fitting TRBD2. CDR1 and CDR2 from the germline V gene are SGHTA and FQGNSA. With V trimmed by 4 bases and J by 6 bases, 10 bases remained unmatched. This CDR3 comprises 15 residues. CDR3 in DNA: TGTGCCAGCAGCTCAGCAGGCGGGAGTTGGGATACGCAGTATTTT. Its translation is CASSSAGGSWDTQYF.

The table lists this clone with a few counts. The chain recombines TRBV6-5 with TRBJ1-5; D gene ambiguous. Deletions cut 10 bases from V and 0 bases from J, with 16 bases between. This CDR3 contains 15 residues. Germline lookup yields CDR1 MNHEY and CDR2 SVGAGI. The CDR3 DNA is TGTGCCACCGCGCGGAGCAGTCATAGCAATCAGCCCCAGCATTTT. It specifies CATARSSHSNQPQHF.

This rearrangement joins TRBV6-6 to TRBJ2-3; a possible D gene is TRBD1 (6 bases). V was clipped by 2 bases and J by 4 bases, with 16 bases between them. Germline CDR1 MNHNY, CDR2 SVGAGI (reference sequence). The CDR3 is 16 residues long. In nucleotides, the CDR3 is TGTGCCAGCAGTTACGTAACAGGGTATGTCGCAGATACGCAGTATTTT. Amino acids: CASSYVTGYVADTQYF.

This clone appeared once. CDR3 coding DNA: TGTGCCAGCAGTTTTTCCCAGGACACCATATATTTT. This codes for CASSFSQDTIYF. The chain joins TRBV2 to TRBJ1-3; the D is unclear. CDR3 size: 12 residues. The ends were cut back, 5 bases at V and 8 bases at J, with 10 bases in the middle. CDR1 SNHLY and CDR2 FYNNEI come from the germline V gene.

The chain's CDR3 is CASSMGQGGEKLFF. In nucleotides, the CDR3 is TGTGCCAGTAGTATGGGCCAGGGGGGTGAAAAACTGTTTTTT. V gene TRBV19 combines with J gene TRBJ1-4, with 7 bases identical to TRBD1. Germline V gene sequence: CDR1 LNHDA, CDR2 SQIVND (reference sequence). This CDR3 is built from 14 residues. With 3 bases clipped from V and 7 bases from J, the junction kept 5 bases outside the gene matches.

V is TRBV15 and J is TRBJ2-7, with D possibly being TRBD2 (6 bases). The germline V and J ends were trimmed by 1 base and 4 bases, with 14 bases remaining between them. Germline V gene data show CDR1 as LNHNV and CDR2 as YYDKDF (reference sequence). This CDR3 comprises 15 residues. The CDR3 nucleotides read TGTGCCACCAGCAGAGTCGGACTACCAAATTACGAGCAGTACTTC. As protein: CATSRVGLPNYEQYF. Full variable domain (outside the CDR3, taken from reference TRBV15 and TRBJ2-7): DAMVIQNPRYQVTQFGKPVTLSCSQTLNHNVMYWYQQKSSQAPKLLFHYYDKDFNNEADTPDNFQSRRPNTSFCFLDIRSPGLGDTAMYLCATSRVGLPNYEQYFGPGTRLTVT.

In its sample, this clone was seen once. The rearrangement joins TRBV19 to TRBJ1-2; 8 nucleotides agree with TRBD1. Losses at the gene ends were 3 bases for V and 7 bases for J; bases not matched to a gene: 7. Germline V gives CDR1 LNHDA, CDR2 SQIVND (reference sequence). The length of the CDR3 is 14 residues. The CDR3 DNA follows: TGTGCCAGTAGTATCGGACAGGGTTGGTTTGGCTACACCTTC. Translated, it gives CASSIGQGWFGYTF.

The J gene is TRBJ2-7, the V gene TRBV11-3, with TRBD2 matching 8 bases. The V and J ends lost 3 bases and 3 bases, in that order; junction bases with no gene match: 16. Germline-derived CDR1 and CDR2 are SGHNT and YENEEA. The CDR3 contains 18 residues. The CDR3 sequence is CASSFSGSGSLNFYEQYF. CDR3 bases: TGTGCCAGCAGCTTTAGCGGAAGCGGGAGCCTGAACTTCTACGAGCAGTACTTC.

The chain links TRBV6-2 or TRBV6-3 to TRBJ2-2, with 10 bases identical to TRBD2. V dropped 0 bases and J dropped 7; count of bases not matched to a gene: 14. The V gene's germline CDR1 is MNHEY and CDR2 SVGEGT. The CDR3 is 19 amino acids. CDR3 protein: CASSYSSRLSGRANGELFF. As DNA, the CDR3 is TGTGCCAGCAGTTACTCGAGCCGGCTGAGCGGGAGGGCGAACGGGGAGCTGTTTTTT.

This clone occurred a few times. As DNA, the CDR3 is TGCGCCAGCAGCTTGGCCCGAGATAGGGGGTCTACGGGGGCCAACGTCCTGACTTTC. Translated, it gives CASSLARDRGSTGANVLTF. This sequence joins TRBV5-1 and TRBJ2-6; D perhaps matches TRBD1 (6 bases). The CDR3 runs to 19 residues. Trimming pared 0 bases from V and 4 bases from J, leaving 20 bases between. Germline lookup yields CDR1 SGHRS and CDR2 YFSETQ.

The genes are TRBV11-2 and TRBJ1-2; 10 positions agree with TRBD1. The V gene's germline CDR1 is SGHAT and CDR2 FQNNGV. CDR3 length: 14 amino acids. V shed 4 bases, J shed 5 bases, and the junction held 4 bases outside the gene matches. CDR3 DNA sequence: TGTGCCAGCAGCTCGGGACAGGGGAGGTATGGCTACACCTTC. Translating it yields CASSSGQGRYGYTF.

The CDR3 DNA reads TGTGCCAGCAGCCAAGATACAGGTACAGGGTCCCTGAGGACTGAAGCTTTCTTT. The encoded protein is CASSQDTGTGSLRTEAFF. The V gene is TRBV3-1 (or the pseudogene TRBV3-2), the J gene TRBJ1-1; tentative D call: TRBD1 (6 bases). The CDR3 has 18 amino acids. Deletions cut 0 bases from V and 5 bases from J, with 22 bases between. Per the germline V gene, CDR1 is LGHDT and CDR2 is YNNKEL (reference sequence).

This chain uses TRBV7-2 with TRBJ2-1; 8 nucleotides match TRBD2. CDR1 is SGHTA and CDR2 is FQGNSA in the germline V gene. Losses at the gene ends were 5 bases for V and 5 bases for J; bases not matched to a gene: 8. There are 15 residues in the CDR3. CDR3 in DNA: TGTGCCAGCAGCATCTCTAGCGGGCGGCACAATGAGCAGTTCTTC. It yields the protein CASSISSGRHNEQFF.

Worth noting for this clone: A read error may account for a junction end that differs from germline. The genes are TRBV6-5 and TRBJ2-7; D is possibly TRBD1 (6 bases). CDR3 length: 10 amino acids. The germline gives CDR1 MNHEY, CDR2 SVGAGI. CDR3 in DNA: TGTGCCGGACAGAGCTACGGGCAGTACTTC. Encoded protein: CAGQSYGQYF.

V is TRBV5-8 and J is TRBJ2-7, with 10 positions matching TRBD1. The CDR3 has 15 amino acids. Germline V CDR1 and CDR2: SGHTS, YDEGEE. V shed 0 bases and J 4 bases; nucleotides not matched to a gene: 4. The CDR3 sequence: CASSLVGQGLYEQYF. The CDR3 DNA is TGTGCCAGCAGCTTGGTGGGACAGGGGTTGTACGAGCAGTACTTC.

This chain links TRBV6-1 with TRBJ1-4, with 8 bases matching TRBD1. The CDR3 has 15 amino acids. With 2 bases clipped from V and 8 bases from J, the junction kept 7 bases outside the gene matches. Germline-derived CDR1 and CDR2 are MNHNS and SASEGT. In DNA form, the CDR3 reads TGTGCCAGCAGTGAATCGGACAGGGCGGGGGAAAAACTGTTTTTT. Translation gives CASSESDRAGEKLFF.

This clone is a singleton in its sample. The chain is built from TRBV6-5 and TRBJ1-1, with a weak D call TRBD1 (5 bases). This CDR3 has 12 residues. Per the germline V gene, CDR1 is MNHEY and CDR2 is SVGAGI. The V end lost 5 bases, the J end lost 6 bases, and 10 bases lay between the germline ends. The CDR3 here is CASSPGKSEAFF. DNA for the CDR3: TGTGCCAGCAGTCCAGGGAAATCTGAAGCTTTCTTT.

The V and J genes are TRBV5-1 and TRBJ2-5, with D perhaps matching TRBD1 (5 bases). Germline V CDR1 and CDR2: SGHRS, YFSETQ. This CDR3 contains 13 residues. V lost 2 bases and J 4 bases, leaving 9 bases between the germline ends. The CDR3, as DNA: TGCGCCAGCAGCTTCACAGGCGGAGAGACCCAGTACTTC. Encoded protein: CASSFTGGETQYF.

The CDR3 DNA reads TGTGCCATCAGGGCAGGGGGTAACACTGAAGCTTTCTTT. Protein sequence: CAIRAGGNTEAFF. The chain recombines TRBV10-3 with TRBJ1-1; 7 bases fit TRBD1. The CDR3 is 13 residues long. Trimming took 6 bases from V and 2 from J; bases not matched to a gene: 3. CDR1 ENHRY and CDR2 SYGVKD come from the germline V gene.